The rows below give T cell receptor beta chains drawn from one sample of a study of T cell repertoires in cytomegalovirus infection. One entry per CDR3 protein, called by TCRdb with MiXCR from the reads. The table records about 180,000 distinct CDR3 sequences, about a sixth of them present only once. The sequencing sample was made of CD8+ T cells from PBMCs. The receptors were gathered from a human donor in good health (CMV status not recorded). Some clones in this sample may be carry-over from other donors' samples. The CDR3 runs from the conserved cysteine through the conserved F or W. Fields, in order: V gene, J gene, CDR3 protein.

V gene: TRBV7-4; J gene: TRBJ1-1; CDR3 protein: CASSSRDTEAFF
V gene: TRBV7-8; J gene: TRBJ1-6; CDR3 protein: CASSSGTEYNSPLHF
V gene: TRBV14; J gene: TRBJ1-6; CDR3 protein: CASSPLSGLDSPLHF
V gene: TRBV28; J gene: TRBJ2-7; CDR3 protein: CASSPPRDRYEQYF
V gene: TRBV4-2; J gene: TRBJ2-7; CDR3 protein: CASSQILAYEQYF
V gene: TRBV7-9; J gene: TRBJ2-7; CDR3 protein: CASSSDRLTYEQYF
V gene: TRBV4-3; J gene: TRBJ1-1; CDR3 protein: CASSPSFNMNTEAFF
V gene: TRBV9; J gene: TRBJ2-5; CDR3 protein: CASSVELKETQYF
V gene: TRBV7-9; J gene: TRBJ2-7; CDR3 protein: CASSFRTTYEQYF
V gene: TRBV7-2; J gene: TRBJ1-2; CDR3 protein: CASSLTAYGYTF
V gene: TRBV14; J gene: TRBJ1-1; CDR3 protein: CASRGRAGDTEAFF
V gene: TRBV5-1; J gene: TRBJ2-7; CDR3 protein: CASSWEGRPEQYF
V gene: TRBV5-5; J gene: TRBJ2-5; CDR3 protein: CASSLEWTTKETQYF
V gene: TRBV20-1; J gene: TRBJ2-6; CDR3 protein: CSASPGSGANVLTF
V gene: TRBV2; J gene: TRBJ2-1; CDR3 protein: CASSEVTLYNEQFF
V gene: TRBV29-1; J gene: TRBJ2-7; CDR3 protein: CSAVGRAGEQYF
V gene: TRBV6-5; J gene: TRBJ1-2; CDR3 protein: CASSYVGGGYTF
V gene: TRBV12-3/TRBV12-4; J gene: TRBJ1-2; CDR3 protein: CASLGRSVGYTF
V gene: TRBV12-3/TRBV12-4; J gene: TRBJ2-1; CDR3 protein: CASSFLAGANNEQFF
V gene: TRBV12-3/TRBV12-4; J gene: TRBJ2-7; CDR3 protein: CASSPVSAGGSLKYEQYF
V gene: TRBV20-1; J gene: TRBJ2-2; CDR3 protein: CSARAVDRGGPGELFF
V gene: TRBV2; J gene: TRBJ1-6; CDR3 protein: CASSGNRVYNSPLHF
V gene: TRBV7-9; J gene: TRBJ2-3; CDR3 protein: CASSLIGSTDTQYF
V gene: TRBV6-2/TRBV6-3; J gene: TRBJ1-1; CDR3 protein: CASSYSLLNTEAFF
V gene: TRBV6-2/TRBV6-3; J gene: TRBJ1-2; CDR3 protein: CASSSYVPLGYTF
V gene: TRBV7-8; J gene: TRBJ2-3; CDR3 protein: CASSLPSPGDTDTQYF
V gene: TRBV7-2; J gene: TRBJ1-5; CDR3 protein: CASSSRDRDQPQHF